Detailed here is one TCR beta chain. This sample was taken from a study of CD8+ T cells in alopecia areata. RNA was isolated and reverse transcribed to cDNA, the sequencing template. Produced via immunoSEQ multiplex PCR; TCRdb's table is partial and in-frame only. The sample lists over 150,000 clones; roughly 56% were seen once. Germline V gene data show CDR1 as SQVTM and CDR2 as ANQGSEA. V gave up 4 bases and J gave up 1 base; unmatched junction bases: 7. This CDR3 region has 15 residues. The TCR originated in a human donor in good health. Specimen: CD8+ T cells sorted from blood. The rearrangement links TRBV29-1 to TRBJ2-3; the match to TRBD2 covers 8 bases. This chain's CDR3 is CSVGVSGGGTDTQYF. Here the CDR3 DNA reads TGCAGCGTTGGTGTAAGCGGGGGAGGCACAGATACGCAGTATTTT.